This paragraph reports one T cell receptor (beta chain). Via MiXCR, TCRdb re-called the 5' RACE reads, giving one row per CDR3 protein. Of under 400,000 distinct CDR3 sequences listed, more than 9% were seen once; the top ten hold 18%. V was clipped by 5 bases and J by 0 bases, with 17 bases between them. CDR3 length equals 18 residues. CDR1 and CDR2 (germline): SGHAT, FQNNGV. The data derive from a study of T cells after yellow fever vaccination. This receptor was taken from a man younger than 35 who received the YFV17D yellow fever vaccine. This chain links TRBV11-2 with TRBJ2-6; TRBD1 is a possible D gene (5 bases). The input for sequencing was PBMCs, taken on the day of the first yellow fever vaccination. The CDR3 reads CASSLLGPTFSGANVLTF. The CDR3 DNA reads TGTGCCAGCAGCCTCCTGGGGCCTACTTTCTCTGGGGCCAACGTCCTGACTTTC.